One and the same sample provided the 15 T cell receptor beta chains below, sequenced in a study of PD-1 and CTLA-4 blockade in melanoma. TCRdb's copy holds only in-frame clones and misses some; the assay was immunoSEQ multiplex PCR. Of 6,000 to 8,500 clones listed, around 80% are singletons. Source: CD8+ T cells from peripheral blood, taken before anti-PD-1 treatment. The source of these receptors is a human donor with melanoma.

Written as DNA, the CDR3 is TGTGCCAGCAGCTCCCTGGACGGAATAAATCAGCCCCAGCATTTT. Its translation: CASSSLDGINQPQHF. The chain recombines TRBV7-2 with TRBJ1-5, with no clear D. This CDR3 is built from 15 residues. Trimming took off 4 bases at V and 4 bases at J, with 14 bases between the two ends. Germline-derived CDR1 and CDR2 are SGHTA and FQGNSA.

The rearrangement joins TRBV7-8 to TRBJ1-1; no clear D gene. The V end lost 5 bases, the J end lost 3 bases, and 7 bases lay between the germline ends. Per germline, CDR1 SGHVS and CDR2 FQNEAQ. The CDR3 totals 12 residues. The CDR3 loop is CASSPYDTEAFF. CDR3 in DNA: TGTGCCAGCAGCCCGTACGACACTGAAGCTTTCTTT.

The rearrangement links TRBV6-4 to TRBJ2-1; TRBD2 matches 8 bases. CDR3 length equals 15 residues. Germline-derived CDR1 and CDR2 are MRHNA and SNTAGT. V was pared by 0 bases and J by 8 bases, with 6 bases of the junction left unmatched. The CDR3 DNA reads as TGTGCCAGCAGTGACTCGCCAGCGGGAGAGGATGAGCAGTTCTTC. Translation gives CASSDSPAGEDEQFF.

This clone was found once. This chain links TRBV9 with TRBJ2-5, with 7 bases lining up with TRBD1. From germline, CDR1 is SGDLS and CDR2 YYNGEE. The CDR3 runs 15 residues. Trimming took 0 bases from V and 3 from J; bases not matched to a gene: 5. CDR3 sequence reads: CASSVDGRGKETQYF. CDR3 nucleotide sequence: TGTGCCAGCAGCGTAGATGGCAGGGGGAAAGAGACCCAGTACTTC.

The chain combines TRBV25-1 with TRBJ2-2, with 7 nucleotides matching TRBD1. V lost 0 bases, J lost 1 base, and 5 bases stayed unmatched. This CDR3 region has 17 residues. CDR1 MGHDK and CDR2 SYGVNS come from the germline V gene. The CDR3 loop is CASSEYQTGRNTGELFF. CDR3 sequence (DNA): TGTGCCAGCAGTGAATATCAGACAGGGCGGAACACCGGGGAGCTGTTTTTT. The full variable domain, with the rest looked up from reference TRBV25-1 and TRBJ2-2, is EADIYQTPRYLVIGTGKKITLECSQTMGHDKMYWYQQDPGMELHLIHYSYGVNSTEKGDLSSESTVSRIRTEHFPLTLESARPSHTSQYLCASSEYQTGRNTGELFFGEGSRLTVL.

The CDR3 spells CASSYGQGAVGYTF. In DNA, the CDR3 is TGTGCCAGCAGTTATGGACAGGGGGCTGTTGGCTACACCTTC. The V and J genes are TRBV6-5 and TRBJ1-2, with TRBD1 matching over 11 bases. CDR1 is MNHEY, CDR2 SVGAGI, per germline. The CDR3 is 14 amino acids. V lost 3 bases, J lost 7 bases, and 4 bases stayed unmatched.

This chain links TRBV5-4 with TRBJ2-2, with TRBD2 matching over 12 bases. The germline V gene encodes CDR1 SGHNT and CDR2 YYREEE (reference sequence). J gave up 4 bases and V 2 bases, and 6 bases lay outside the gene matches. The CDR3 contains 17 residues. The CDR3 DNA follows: TGTGCCAGCAGCTTTTTACCTAGCGGGGGGGTCACCGGGGAGCTGTTTTTT. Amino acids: CASSFLPSGGVTGELFF.

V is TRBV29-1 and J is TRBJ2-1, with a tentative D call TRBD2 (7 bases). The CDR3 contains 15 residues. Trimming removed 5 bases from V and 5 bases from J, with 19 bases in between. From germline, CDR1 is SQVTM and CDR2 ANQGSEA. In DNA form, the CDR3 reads TGCAGCGTTTCTCATTGGGCGGGGGCCGACAATGAGCAGTTCTTC. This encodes CSVSHWAGADNEQFF.

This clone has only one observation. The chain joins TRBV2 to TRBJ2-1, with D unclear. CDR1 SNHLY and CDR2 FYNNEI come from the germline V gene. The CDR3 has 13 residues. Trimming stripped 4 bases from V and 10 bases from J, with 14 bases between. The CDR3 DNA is TGTGCCAGCAGTGCCGTACCCGTTTGGGAGCAGTTCTTC. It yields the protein CASSAVPVWEQFF.

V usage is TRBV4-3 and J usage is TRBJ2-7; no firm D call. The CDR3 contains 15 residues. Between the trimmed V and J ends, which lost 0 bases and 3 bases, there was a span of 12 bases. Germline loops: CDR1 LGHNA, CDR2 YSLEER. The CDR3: CASSQDQESSYEQYF. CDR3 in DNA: TGCGCCAGCAGCCAAGATCAGGAATCGAGCTACGAGCAGTACTTC.

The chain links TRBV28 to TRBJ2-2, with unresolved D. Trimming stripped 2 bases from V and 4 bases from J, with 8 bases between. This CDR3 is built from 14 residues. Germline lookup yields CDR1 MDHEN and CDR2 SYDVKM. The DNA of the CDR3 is TGTGCCAGCAGTTTAATCGTTGGCACCGGGGAGCTGTTTTTT. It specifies CASSLIVGTGELFF.

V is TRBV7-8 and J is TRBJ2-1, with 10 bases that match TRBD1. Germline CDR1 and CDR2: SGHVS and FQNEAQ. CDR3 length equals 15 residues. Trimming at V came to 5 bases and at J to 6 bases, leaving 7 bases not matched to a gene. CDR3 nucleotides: TGTGCCAGCAGCGCGCGGTGGGACAGGGGCAATGAGCAGTTCTTC. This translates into CASSARWDRGNEQFF.

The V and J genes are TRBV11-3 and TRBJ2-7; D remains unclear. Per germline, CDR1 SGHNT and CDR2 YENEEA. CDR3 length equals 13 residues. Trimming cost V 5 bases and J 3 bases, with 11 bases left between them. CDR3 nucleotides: TGTGCCAGCAGCGTTTACGGTAACTACGAGCAGTACTTC. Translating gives CASSVYGNYEQYF.

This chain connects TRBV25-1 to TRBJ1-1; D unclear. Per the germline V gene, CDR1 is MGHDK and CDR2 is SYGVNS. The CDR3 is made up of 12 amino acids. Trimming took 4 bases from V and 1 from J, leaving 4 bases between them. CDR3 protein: CASSAGNTEAFF. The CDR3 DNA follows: TGTGCCAGCAGTGCCGGGAACACTGAAGCTTTCTTT.

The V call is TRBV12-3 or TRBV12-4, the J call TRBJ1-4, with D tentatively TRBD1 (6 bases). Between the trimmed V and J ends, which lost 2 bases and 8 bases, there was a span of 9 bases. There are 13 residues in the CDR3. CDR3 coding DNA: TGTGCCAGCAGTTTACAGGGGAAGGAAAAACTGTTTTTT. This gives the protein CASSLQGKEKLFF.